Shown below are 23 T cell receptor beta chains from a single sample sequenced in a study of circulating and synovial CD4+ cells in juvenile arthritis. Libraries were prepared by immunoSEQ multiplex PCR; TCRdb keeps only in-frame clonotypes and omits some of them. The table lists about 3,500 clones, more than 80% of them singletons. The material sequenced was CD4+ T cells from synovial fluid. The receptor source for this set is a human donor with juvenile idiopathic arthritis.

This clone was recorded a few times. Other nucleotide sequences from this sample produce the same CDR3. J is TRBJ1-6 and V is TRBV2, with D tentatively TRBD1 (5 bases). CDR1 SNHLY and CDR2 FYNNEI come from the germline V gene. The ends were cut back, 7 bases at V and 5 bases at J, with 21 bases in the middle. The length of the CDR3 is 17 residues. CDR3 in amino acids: CASTTAGSGLDNSPLHF. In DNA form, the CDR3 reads TGTGCCAGCACGACGGCAGGGTCGGGCTTAGATAATTCACCCCTCCACTTT.

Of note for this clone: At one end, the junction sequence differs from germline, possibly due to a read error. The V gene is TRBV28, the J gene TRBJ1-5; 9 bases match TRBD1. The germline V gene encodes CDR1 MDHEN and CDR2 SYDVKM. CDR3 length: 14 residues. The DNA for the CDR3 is TGTGCCAGCAGTTTCGGGACAGGGATTCAGCTCCAGCATTTT. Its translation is CASSFGTGIQLQHF.

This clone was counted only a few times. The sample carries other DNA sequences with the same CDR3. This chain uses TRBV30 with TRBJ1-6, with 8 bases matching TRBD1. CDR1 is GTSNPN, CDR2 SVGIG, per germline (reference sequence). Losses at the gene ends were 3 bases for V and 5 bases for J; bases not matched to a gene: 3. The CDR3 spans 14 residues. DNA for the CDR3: TGTGCCTGGAGGGCAGGGGGCGATAATTCACCCCTCCACTTT. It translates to CAWRAGGDNSPLHF.

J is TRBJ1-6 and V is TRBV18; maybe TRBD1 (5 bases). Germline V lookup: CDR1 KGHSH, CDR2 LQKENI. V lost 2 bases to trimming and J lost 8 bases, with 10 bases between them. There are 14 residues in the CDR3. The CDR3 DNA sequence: TGTGCCAGCTCACCAGAGGTCAGGGATTCACCCCTCCACTTT. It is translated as CASSPEVRDSPLHF.

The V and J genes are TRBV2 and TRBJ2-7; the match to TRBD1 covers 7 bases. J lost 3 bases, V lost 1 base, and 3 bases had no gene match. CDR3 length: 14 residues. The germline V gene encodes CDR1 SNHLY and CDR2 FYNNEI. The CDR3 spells CASSEGTGYYEQYF. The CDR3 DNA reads TGTGCCAGCAGTGAAGGGACAGGCTACTACGAGCAGTACTTC.

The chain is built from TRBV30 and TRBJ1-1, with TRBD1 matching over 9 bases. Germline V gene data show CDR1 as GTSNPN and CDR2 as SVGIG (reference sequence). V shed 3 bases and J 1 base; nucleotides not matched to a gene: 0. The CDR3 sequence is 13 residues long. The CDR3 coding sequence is TGTGCCTGGAGGGACAGGGGGAACACTGAAGCTTTCTTT. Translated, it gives CAWRDRGNTEAFF.

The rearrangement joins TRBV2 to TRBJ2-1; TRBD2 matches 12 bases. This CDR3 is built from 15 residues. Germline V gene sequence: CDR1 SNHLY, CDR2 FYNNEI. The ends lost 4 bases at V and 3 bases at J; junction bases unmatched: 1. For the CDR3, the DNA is TGTGCCAGCAGTGGGGGACTAGCGGGCTACAATGAGCAGTTCTTC. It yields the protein CASSGGLAGYNEQFF.

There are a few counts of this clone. The CDR3 is CASSEESSGSYEQYF. As DNA, the CDR3 is TGTGCCAGCAGTGAAGAGTCTAGCGGATCCTACGAGCAGTACTTC. This sequence joins TRBV6-1 and TRBJ2-7; 7 bases map to TRBD2. CDR3 length: 15 amino acids. Germline CDR1 MNHNS, CDR2 SASEGT. V shed 1 base, J shed 1 base, and the junction held 4 bases outside the gene matches.

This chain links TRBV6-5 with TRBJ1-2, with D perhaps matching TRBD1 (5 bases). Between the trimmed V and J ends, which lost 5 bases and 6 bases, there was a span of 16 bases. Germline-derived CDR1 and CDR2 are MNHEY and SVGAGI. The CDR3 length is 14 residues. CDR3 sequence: CASSGGTRTNGYTF. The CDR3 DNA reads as TGTGCCAGCAGTGGCGGGACGCGGACAAATGGCTACACCTTC.

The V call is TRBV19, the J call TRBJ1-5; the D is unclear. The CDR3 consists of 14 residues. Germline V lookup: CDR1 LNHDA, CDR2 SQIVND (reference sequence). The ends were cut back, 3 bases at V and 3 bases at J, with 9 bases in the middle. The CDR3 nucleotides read TGTGCCAGTAGTATCGAGGCGTACAATCAGCCCCAGCATTTT. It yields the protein CASSIEAYNQPQHF.

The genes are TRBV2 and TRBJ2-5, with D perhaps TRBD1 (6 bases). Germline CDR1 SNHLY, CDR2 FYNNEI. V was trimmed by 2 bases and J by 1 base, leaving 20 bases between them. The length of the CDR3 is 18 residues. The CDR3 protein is CASSEPLLAGDVQETQYF. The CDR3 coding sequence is TGTGCCAGCAGTGAACCCCTTTTGGCAGGGGACGTCCAAGAGACCCAGTACTTC.

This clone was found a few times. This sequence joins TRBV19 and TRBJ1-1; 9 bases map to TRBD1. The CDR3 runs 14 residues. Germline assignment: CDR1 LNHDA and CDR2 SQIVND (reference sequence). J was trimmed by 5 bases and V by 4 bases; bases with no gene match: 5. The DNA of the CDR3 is TGTGCCAGTAGTAGGACAGGGGCGAGGACTGAAGCTTTCTTT. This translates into CASSRTGARTEAFF.

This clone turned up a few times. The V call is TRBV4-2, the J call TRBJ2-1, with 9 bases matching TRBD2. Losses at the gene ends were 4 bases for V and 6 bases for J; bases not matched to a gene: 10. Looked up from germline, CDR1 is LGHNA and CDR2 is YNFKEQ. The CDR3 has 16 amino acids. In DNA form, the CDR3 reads TGTGCCAGCAGCCCCTCTAGCGGGAATCGGGGCAATGAGCAGTTCTTC. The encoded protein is CASSPSSGNRGNEQFF.

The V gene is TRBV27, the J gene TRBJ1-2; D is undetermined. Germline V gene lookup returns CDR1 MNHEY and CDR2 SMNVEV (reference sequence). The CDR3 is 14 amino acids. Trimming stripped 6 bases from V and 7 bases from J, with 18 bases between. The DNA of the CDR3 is TGTGCCAGCAGACGAATTGAGGGAGGACTTGGCTACACCTTC. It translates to CASRRIEGGLGYTF.

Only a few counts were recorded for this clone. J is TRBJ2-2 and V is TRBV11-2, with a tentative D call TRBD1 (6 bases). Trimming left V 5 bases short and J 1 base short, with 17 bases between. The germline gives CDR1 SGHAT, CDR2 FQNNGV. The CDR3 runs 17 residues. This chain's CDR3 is CASSAPSRGKNTGELFF. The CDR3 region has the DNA TGTGCCAGCAGCGCACCATCCAGGGGAAAGAACACCGGGGAGCTGTTTTTT.

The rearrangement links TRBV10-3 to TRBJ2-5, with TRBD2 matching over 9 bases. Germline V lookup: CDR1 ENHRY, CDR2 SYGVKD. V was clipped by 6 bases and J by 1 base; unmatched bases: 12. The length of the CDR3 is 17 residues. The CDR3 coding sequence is TGTGCCATCAGCCACGGCGGGGTAGCGGGAGCCCAAGAGACCCAGTACTTC. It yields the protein CAISHGGVAGAQETQYF.

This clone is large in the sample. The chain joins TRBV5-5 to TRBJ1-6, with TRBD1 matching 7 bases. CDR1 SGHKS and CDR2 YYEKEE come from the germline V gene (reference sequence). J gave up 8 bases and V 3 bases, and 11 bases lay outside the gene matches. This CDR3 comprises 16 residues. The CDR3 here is CASSSDAGTVDSPLHF. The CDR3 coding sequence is TGTGCCAGCAGCTCGGACGCTGGGACAGTCGATTCACCCCTCCACTTT.

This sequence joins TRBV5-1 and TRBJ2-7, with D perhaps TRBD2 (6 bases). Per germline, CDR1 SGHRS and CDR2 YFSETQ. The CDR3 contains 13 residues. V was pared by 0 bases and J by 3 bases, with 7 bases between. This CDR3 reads CASSLGLGYEQYF. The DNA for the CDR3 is TGCGCCAGCAGCTTGGGACTAGGCTACGAGCAGTACTTC.

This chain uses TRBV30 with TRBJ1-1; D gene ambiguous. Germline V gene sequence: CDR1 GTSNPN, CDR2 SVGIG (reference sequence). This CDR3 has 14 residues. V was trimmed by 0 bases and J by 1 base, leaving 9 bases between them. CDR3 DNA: TGTGCCTGGAGTGTAAGAGGCGGGAACACTGAAGCTTTCTTT. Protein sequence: CAWSVRGGNTEAFF.

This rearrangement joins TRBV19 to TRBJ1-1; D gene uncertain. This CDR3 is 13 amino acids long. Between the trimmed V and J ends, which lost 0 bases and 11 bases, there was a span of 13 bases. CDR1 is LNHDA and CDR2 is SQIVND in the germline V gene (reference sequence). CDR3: CASSIDGRRGAFF. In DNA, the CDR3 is TGTGCCAGTAGTATAGATGGGCGACGGGGTGCTTTCTTT.

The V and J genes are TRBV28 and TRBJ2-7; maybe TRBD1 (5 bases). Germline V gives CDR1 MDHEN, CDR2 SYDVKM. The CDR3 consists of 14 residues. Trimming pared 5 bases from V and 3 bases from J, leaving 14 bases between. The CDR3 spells CASSRQGTYYEQYF. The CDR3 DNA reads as TGTGCCAGCAGTCGTCAGGGAACCTACTACGAGCAGTACTTC.

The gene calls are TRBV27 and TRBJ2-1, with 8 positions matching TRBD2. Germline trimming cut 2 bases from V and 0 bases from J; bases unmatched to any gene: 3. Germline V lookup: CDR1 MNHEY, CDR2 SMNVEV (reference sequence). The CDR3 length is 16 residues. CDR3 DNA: TGTGCCAGCAGTTTACAGCGGGGGCCCTCCTACAATGAGCAGTTCTTC. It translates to CASSLQRGPSYNEQFF.

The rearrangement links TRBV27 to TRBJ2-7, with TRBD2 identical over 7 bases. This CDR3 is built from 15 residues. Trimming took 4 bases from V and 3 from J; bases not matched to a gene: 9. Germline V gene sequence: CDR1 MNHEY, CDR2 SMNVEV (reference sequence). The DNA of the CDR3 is TGTGCCAGCAGTTCTCGGGGGGTCTCGAGCTACGAGCAGTACTTC. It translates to CASSSRGVSSYEQYF.